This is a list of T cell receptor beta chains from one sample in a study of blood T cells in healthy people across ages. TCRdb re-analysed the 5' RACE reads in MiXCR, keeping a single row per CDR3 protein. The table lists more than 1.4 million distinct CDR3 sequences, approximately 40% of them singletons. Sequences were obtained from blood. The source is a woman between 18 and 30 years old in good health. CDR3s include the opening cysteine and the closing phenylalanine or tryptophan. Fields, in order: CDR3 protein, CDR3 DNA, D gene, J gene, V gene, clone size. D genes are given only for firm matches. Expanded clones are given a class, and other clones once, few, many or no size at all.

CDR3 protein: CAISGIGDYGYTF; CDR3 DNA: TGTGCCATCAGTGGTATAGGGGACTATGGCTACACCTTC; D gene: .; J gene: TRBJ1-2; V gene: TRBV10-3; clone size: .
CDR3 protein: CASLDQVNYEQYF; CDR3 DNA: TGTGCCAGTCTCGACCAGGTAAACTACGAGCAGTACTTC; D gene: .; J gene: TRBJ2-7; V gene: TRBV25-1; clone size: few
CDR3 protein: CASRKDTTDEKLFF; CDR3 DNA: TGTGCCAGCAGGAAAGATACTACGGATGAAAAACTGTTTTTT; D gene: .; J gene: TRBJ1-4; V gene: TRBV6-1; clone size: few
CDR3 protein: CSVVNRGMNTEAFF; CDR3 DNA: TGCAGCGTTGTTAACAGGGGGATGAACACTGAAGCTTTCTTT; D gene: TRBD1; J gene: TRBJ1-1; V gene: TRBV29-1; clone size: .
CDR3 protein: CASSFRSGRPFGGTDTQYF; CDR3 DNA: TGTGCCAGCAGCTTTAGAAGCGGGAGGCCCTTCGGGGGCACAGATACGCAGTATTTT; D gene: TRBD2; J gene: TRBJ2-3; V gene: TRBV14; clone size: .
CDR3 protein: CASSRKGLAEGNEQFF; CDR3 DNA: TGTGCCAGCAGCAGAAAGGGACTAGCGGAGGGGAATGAGCAGTTCTTC; D gene: .; J gene: TRBJ2-1; V gene: TRBV21-1; clone size: .
CDR3 protein: CATSRERTGFYEQYF; CDR3 DNA: TGTGCCACCAGCAGAGAAAGGACAGGGTTCTACGAGCAGTACTTC; D gene: TRBD1; J gene: TRBJ2-7; V gene: TRBV15; clone size: few
CDR3 protein: CSAIMPGPGYEQYF; CDR3 DNA: TGCAGTGCCATTATGCCGGGGCCGGGCTACGAGCAGTACTTC; D gene: .; J gene: TRBJ2-7; V gene: TRBV20-1; clone size: .
CDR3 protein: CASSRLGLAKNIQYF; CDR3 DNA: TGTGCCAGCAGCCGCCTAGGGCTAGCCAAAAACATTCAGTACTTC; D gene: .; J gene: TRBJ2-4; V gene: TRBV9; clone size: .
CDR3 protein: CSASQGPQDYGYTF; CDR3 DNA: TGCAGTGCGAGTCAGGGGCCCCAGGACTATGGCTACACCTTC; D gene: .; J gene: TRBJ1-2; V gene: TRBV20-1; clone size: once
CDR3 protein: CASSPSGPVETQYF; CDR3 DNA: TGTGCCAGCAGTCCTAGCGGCCCAGTGGAGACCCAGTACTTC; D gene: TRBD2; J gene: TRBJ2-5; V gene: TRBV12-3/TRBV12-4; clone size: .
CDR3 protein: CASSQGAGSGNTIYF; CDR3 DNA: TGTGCCAGCAGCCAAGGGGCCGGCTCTGGAAACACCATATATTTT; D gene: .; J gene: TRBJ1-3; V gene: TRBV3-1; clone size: .
CDR3 protein: CASSLTLGLTGTNYGYTF; CDR3 DNA: TGTGCCAGCAGCTTGACCCTCGGCCTGACAGGAACTAACTATGGCTACACCTTC; D gene: .; J gene: TRBJ1-2; V gene: TRBV5-6; clone size: .
CDR3 protein: CSASGTSVNEQFF; CDR3 DNA: TGCAGTGCGTCCGGGACTAGCGTCAATGAGCAGTTCTTC; D gene: TRBD2; J gene: TRBJ2-1; V gene: TRBV20-1; clone size: .
CDR3 protein: CASSLEAADNEKLFF; CDR3 DNA: TGCGCCAGCAGCTTAGAGGCTGCGGATAATGAAAAACTGTTTTTT; D gene: .; J gene: TRBJ1-4; V gene: TRBV5-1; clone size: few
CDR3 protein: CASSQSGGQSSYNEQFF; CDR3 DNA: TGCGCCAGCAGCCAATCGGGGGGACAGAGCTCCTACAATGAGCAGTTCTTC; D gene: .; J gene: TRBJ2-1; V gene: TRBV4-1; clone size: few
CDR3 protein: CSARSGRGFGGYTF; CDR3 DNA: TGCAGTGCTAGATCGGGACGGGGATTTGGTGGCTACACCTTC; D gene: .; J gene: TRBJ1-2; V gene: TRBV20-1; clone size: .
CDR3 protein: CASSAATGLNTEAFF; CDR3 DNA: TGCGCCAGCAGCGCGGCGACAGGATTGAACACTGAAGCTTTCTTT; D gene: .; J gene: TRBJ1-1; V gene: TRBV5-1; clone size: .
CDR3 protein: CSARELSGNQPQHF; CDR3 DNA: TGCAGTGCTAGAGAGTTGAGCGGGAATCAGCCCCAGCATTTT; D gene: .; J gene: TRBJ1-5; V gene: TRBV20-1; clone size: .
CDR3 protein: CASKGVNEQFF; CDR3 DNA: TGTGCCAGCAAAGGGGTGAATGAGCAGTTCTTC; D gene: .; J gene: TRBJ2-1; V gene: TRBV27; clone size: .
CDR3 protein: CASRQGSEQYF; CDR3 DNA: TGTGCCAGCCGACAGGGCAGCGAGCAGTACTTC; D gene: TRBD1; J gene: TRBJ2-7; V gene: TRBV27; clone size: .
CDR3 protein: CASSLRPGANQETQYF; CDR3 DNA: TGTGCCAGCAGTTTAAGGCCGGGGGCGAACCAAGAGACCCAGTACTTC; D gene: .; J gene: TRBJ2-5; V gene: TRBV27; clone size: .
CDR3 protein: CASSVGETSGYNEQFF; CDR3 DNA: TGTGCCAGCAGCGTAGGTGAGACTAGCGGCTACAATGAGCAGTTCTTC; D gene: TRBD2; J gene: TRBJ2-1; V gene: TRBV9; clone size: few
CDR3 protein: CSAFSTSGGVGEQFF; CDR3 DNA: TGCAGTGCTTTCTCGACTAGCGGGGGGGTTGGTGAGCAGTTCTTC; D gene: TRBD2; J gene: TRBJ2-1; V gene: TRBV20-1; clone size: many
CDR3 protein: CASSRRQGMNIQYF; CDR3 DNA: TGTGCCAGCAGTCGACGACAGGGGATGAACATTCAGTACTTC; D gene: TRBD1; J gene: TRBJ2-4; V gene: TRBV28; clone size: many
CDR3 protein: CASSPEVSSGANVLTF; CDR3 DNA: TGTGCCAGCAGCCCAGAGGTCAGCTCTGGGGCCAACGTCCTGACTTTC; D gene: .; J gene: TRBJ2-6; V gene: TRBV4-2; clone size: few
CDR3 protein: CASSIGDEAFF; CDR3 DNA: TGCGCCAGCTCTATAGGCGATGAAGCTTTCTTT; D gene: .; J gene: TRBJ1-1; V gene: TRBV10-2; clone size: .
CDR3 protein: CASSPTDVSYGYTF; CDR3 DNA: TGTGCCAGCAGCCCAACGGATGTAAGCTATGGCTACACCTTC; D gene: .; J gene: TRBJ1-2; V gene: TRBV7-9; clone size: .
CDR3 protein: CASSEYPTGRNTEAFF; CDR3 DNA: TGTGCCAGCAGTGAATACCCGACAGGGCGGAACACTGAAGCTTTCTTT; D gene: TRBD1; J gene: TRBJ1-1; V gene: TRBV6-1; clone size: .
CDR3 protein: CASSPRTASLFEQYF; CDR3 DNA: TGTGCCAGCAGCCCAAGGACAGCCAGCCTTTTCGAGCAGTACTTC; D gene: .; J gene: TRBJ2-7; V gene: TRBV11-2; clone size: few
CDR3 protein: CRGSGGYEQYF; CDR3 DNA: TGCAGGGGTAGCGGGGGCTACGAGCAGTACTTC; D gene: TRBD2; J gene: TRBJ2-7; V gene: TRBV20-1; clone size: few
CDR3 protein: CASSLLATNYNEQYF; CDR3 DNA: TGTGCCAGCAGCCTCCTAGCGACCAACTACAATGAGCAGTACTTC; D gene: .; J gene: TRBJ2-5; V gene: TRBV14; clone size: .
CDR3 protein: CASSTVDLDNEQFF; CDR3 DNA: TGTGCCAGCAGTACTGTGGACCTGGACAATGAGCAGTTCTTC; D gene: .; J gene: TRBJ2-1; V gene: TRBV6-1; clone size: few
CDR3 protein: CASSSRDTEQYF; CDR3 DNA: TGCGCCAGCAGCTCCAGGGACACCGAGCAGTACTTC; D gene: .; J gene: TRBJ2-7; V gene: TRBV4-1; clone size: few
CDR3 protein: CASSASLGTIPTEAFF; CDR3 DNA: TGTGCCAGCAGCGCTTCGCTAGGGACAATCCCCACTGAAGCTTTCTTT; D gene: .; J gene: TRBJ1-1; V gene: TRBV7-3; clone size: .
CDR3 protein: CASSEGQGRNTLYF; CDR3 DNA: TGTGCCAGCAGTGAAGGGCAGGGGAGGAATACGCTGTATTTT; D gene: .; J gene: TRBJ2-3; V gene: TRBV6-1; clone size: .